This record looks at one T cell receptor (beta chain) sequence and its context. Its antigen remains unknown. This specimen comes from a study of PD-L1 blockade in urothelial cancer. Study information: Between 0 and 3 prior chemotherapy regimens had been given to patients. Samples of blood were analyzed 3 weeks (second dose) and 6 weeks after treatment start. Study findings and constraints: Tumor-associated clones in blood expanded more at 3 weeks in durable-benefit patients.

The time point here: peripheral blood 6 weeks after treatment start. CDR3 length: 14 amino acids. Trimming removed 5 bases from V and 0 bases from J, with 10 bases in between. The germline V gene has CDR1 SGHTA and CDR2 FQGTGA. The investigators introduced synthetic TCR analog templates into each PCR as spikes. Profiling relied on immunoSEQ multiplex PCR, and the TCRdb table lists in-frame clones only, not all of them. This repertoire shows roughly 50,000 clones, approximately 78% found once; its top ten account for about 10%. The rearrangement joins TRBV7-3 to TRBJ1-1; tentatively, D is TRBD1 (5 bases). The sequencing used PBMCs, collected around atezolizumab (anti-PD-L1) treatment. The sequence was obtained from a man in his 70s with urothelial cancer. CDR3 sequence reads: CASSPGNMNTEAFF. The CDR3, as DNA: TGTGCCAGCAGCCCAGGGAACATGAACACTGAAGCTTTCTTT. The full variable domain, with the rest looked up from reference TRBV7-3 and TRBJ1-1, is GAGVSQTPSNKVTEKGKYVELRCDPISGHTALYWYRQSLGQGPEFLIYFQGTGAADDSGLPNDRFFAVRPEGSVSTLKIQRTERGDSAVYLCASSPGNMNTEAFFGQGTRLTVV.